A selection of T cell receptor beta chains follows, all from one sample in a study of blood T cells in healthy people across ages. TCRdb independently ran MiXCR on the 5' RACE reads; one entry per CDR3 protein. Seen here are over 1.5 million distinct CDR3 sequences, roughly 52% observed once, and the top ten hold roughly 2%. Sequenced: blood. Source of these receptors: a woman between 40 and 55 years old in good health. Both conserved end residues are part of each CDR3. Each record gives: CDR3 protein, clone size, J gene, V gene. Only part of the rows carry a size: once, few, many, or a class if the clone is expanded.

cdr3_aa: CSVEGPSGGYNEQFF
clone_size: -
j_call: TRBJ2-1
v_call: TRBV29-1

cdr3_aa: CSARKIANYEQYF
clone_size: once
j_call: TRBJ2-7
v_call: TRBV20-1

cdr3_aa: CASSPQGSNYGYTF
clone_size: -
j_call: TRBJ1-2
v_call: TRBV18

cdr3_aa: CTGSGASSYEQYF
clone_size: -
j_call: -
v_call: TRBV7-9

cdr3_aa: CASSRDSGGSYNEQFF
clone_size: -
j_call: TRBJ2-1
v_call: TRBV7-2

cdr3_aa: CASYRGGYGYTF
clone_size: -
j_call: TRBJ1-2
v_call: TRBV7-2

cdr3_aa: CASSPGAEQFF
clone_size: few
j_call: TRBJ2-1
v_call: TRBV6-2/TRBV6-3

cdr3_aa: CASSAQRGSTDTQYF
clone_size: few
j_call: TRBJ2-3
v_call: TRBV10-2

cdr3_aa: CATSNQRYGYTF
clone_size: few
j_call: TRBJ1-2
v_call: TRBV15

cdr3_aa: CSAIRASGANVLTF
clone_size: -
j_call: TRBJ2-6
v_call: TRBV20-1

cdr3_aa: CASSLAGGVFNGYTF
clone_size: -
j_call: TRBJ1-2
v_call: TRBV28

cdr3_aa: CASSQDHPKGVSTDTQYF
clone_size: -
j_call: TRBJ2-3
v_call: TRBV4-3

cdr3_aa: CAIKEDGVGSYNEQFF
clone_size: -
j_call: TRBJ2-1
v_call: TRBV7-9

cdr3_aa: CASSYSLGQGYNEQFF
clone_size: -
j_call: TRBJ2-1
v_call: TRBV6-6

cdr3_aa: CSAALAGGTDTQYF
clone_size: -
j_call: TRBJ2-3
v_call: TRBV20-1

cdr3_aa: CSVGTGEKLFF
clone_size: -
j_call: TRBJ1-4
v_call: TRBV29-1

cdr3_aa: CASRYQGGEQFF
clone_size: -
j_call: TRBJ2-1
v_call: TRBV27

cdr3_aa: CASSSRDEGRDTEAFF
clone_size: -
j_call: TRBJ1-1
v_call: TRBV11-1

cdr3_aa: CASSSTRGRDDTQYF
clone_size: -
j_call: TRBJ2-3
v_call: TRBV3-1

cdr3_aa: CASSLPPAIPSYNEQFF
clone_size: few
j_call: TRBJ2-1
v_call: TRBV12-3/TRBV12-4

cdr3_aa: CSAPPGLAVGTQYF
clone_size: -
j_call: -
v_call: TRBV20-1

cdr3_aa: CASSLAKGQREQYF
clone_size: -
j_call: TRBJ2-7
v_call: TRBV13

cdr3_aa: CASMSGQGNNSPLHF
clone_size: few
j_call: TRBJ1-6
v_call: TRBV2

cdr3_aa: CASSPRAGVGGSTDTQYF
clone_size: -
j_call: TRBJ2-3
v_call: TRBV4-3

cdr3_aa: CASSHGQPQYF
clone_size: -
j_call: TRBJ2-3
v_call: TRBV3-1

cdr3_aa: CASSLGEEETQYF
clone_size: -
j_call: TRBJ2-5
v_call: TRBV5-4

cdr3_aa: CASSLRSRRGNEQFF
clone_size: few
j_call: TRBJ2-1
v_call: TRBV13

cdr3_aa: CASSLAGQYGYTF
clone_size: -
j_call: TRBJ1-2
v_call: TRBV11-2

cdr3_aa: CSAYRGHSSYEQYF
clone_size: -
j_call: TRBJ2-7
v_call: TRBV20-1

cdr3_aa: CASSQELGNRDSTDTQYF
clone_size: -
j_call: TRBJ2-3
v_call: TRBV3-1

cdr3_aa: CASTYSRDRVYNEQFF
clone_size: few
j_call: TRBJ2-1
v_call: TRBV11-2

cdr3_aa: CASSPRPRADTQYF
clone_size: -
j_call: TRBJ2-3
v_call: TRBV14

cdr3_aa: CASRSSDRVDNEQFF
clone_size: -
j_call: TRBJ2-1
v_call: TRBV12-3/TRBV12-4

cdr3_aa: CASSAGTGDYNYGYTF
clone_size: -
j_call: TRBJ1-2
v_call: TRBV7-9

cdr3_aa: CASSPDLTGRRETQYF
clone_size: -
j_call: TRBJ2-5
v_call: TRBV28

cdr3_aa: CASSQAVRSSGANVLTF
clone_size: -
j_call: TRBJ2-6
v_call: TRBV4-3

cdr3_aa: CASSFDGTARDGYTF
clone_size: -
j_call: TRBJ1-2
v_call: TRBV5-1

cdr3_aa: CASSQDGRKTQYF
clone_size: -
j_call: -
v_call: TRBV3-1

cdr3_aa: CASSSGAGANVLTF
clone_size: many
j_call: TRBJ2-6
v_call: TRBV7-9

cdr3_aa: CASRKQGLNNQPQHF
clone_size: -
j_call: TRBJ1-5
v_call: TRBV28

cdr3_aa: CASSQEPQRGGGGTQYF
clone_size: -
j_call: TRBJ2-3
v_call: TRBV4-3

cdr3_aa: CASSLKFGGTGELFF
clone_size: -
j_call: TRBJ2-2
v_call: TRBV7-3

cdr3_aa: CASSLSRGNQETQYF
clone_size: -
j_call: TRBJ2-5
v_call: TRBV5-1

cdr3_aa: CASSTRTSGEETQYF
clone_size: few
j_call: TRBJ2-5
v_call: TRBV7-2

cdr3_aa: CASRQTAQGSSYNSPLHF
clone_size: -
j_call: TRBJ1-6
v_call: TRBV28

cdr3_aa: CASSQDPLAEQFF
clone_size: -
j_call: TRBJ2-1
v_call: TRBV4-3

cdr3_aa: CSVEGKWATGELFF
clone_size: -
j_call: TRBJ2-2
v_call: TRBV29-1

cdr3_aa: CASSPRWGGSNGANVLTF
clone_size: -
j_call: TRBJ2-6
v_call: TRBV7-2

cdr3_aa: CASSLAPGIFLNGYTF
clone_size: -
j_call: TRBJ1-2
v_call: TRBV7-2

cdr3_aa: CASSFGGDREQFF
clone_size: few
j_call: TRBJ2-1
v_call: TRBV13

cdr3_aa: CASSISGASPKQFF
clone_size: few
j_call: TRBJ2-1
v_call: TRBV9

cdr3_aa: CASSFSGTNYEQYF
clone_size: -
j_call: -
v_call: TRBV7-2

cdr3_aa: CASSLGWQSEQFF
clone_size: -
j_call: TRBJ2-1
v_call: TRBV7-2

cdr3_aa: CSARPASGGANEQYF
clone_size: -
j_call: -
v_call: TRBV20-1

cdr3_aa: CASSDRGGEDTEAFF
clone_size: -
j_call: TRBJ1-1
v_call: TRBV9

cdr3_aa: CASSQDPVASGGGSTDTQYF
clone_size: -
j_call: TRBJ2-3
v_call: TRBV4-1

cdr3_aa: CASPRGAYNEQYF
clone_size: once
j_call: -
v_call: TRBV2